These T cell receptor beta chains were read from a single sample in a study of blood T cell repertoires in COVID-19. The table came from immunoSEQ multiplex PCR; TCRdb's copy has only in-frame clones and leaves some out. Of fewer than 350,000 clones in the sample, over 75% were seen once. Sequencing input: peripheral blood. Receptors originate from a woman aged 25 to 39 with COVID-19, enrolled during active disease. Both conserved end residues are part of each CDR3. A D gene is named only where the DNA matches it firmly. Where a row states a size, it is once, few, many or the class of an expanded clone; other rows omit it.

clone size,J gene,V gene,D gene,CDR3 protein,CDR3 DNA
-,TRBJ1-2,TRBV6-2/TRBV6-3,-,CASSKRSYGYTF,TGTGCCAGCAGCAAACGCAGCTATGGCTACACCTTC
once,TRBJ2-2,TRBV7-6,-,CASSLELEAGNTGELFF,TGTGCCAGCAGCTTAGAGTTGGAAGCGGGGAACACCGGGGAGCTGTTTTTT
once,TRBJ1-2,TRBV4-1,TRBD1,CASSQRTGRGYTF,TGCGCCAGCAGCCAAAGGACAGGGAGAGGCTACACCTTC
-,TRBJ2-7,TRBV12-5,-,CASGLTRGQLYF,TGTGCTAGTGGCCTTACCCGCGGACAGCTGTACTTC
once,TRBJ2-3,TRBV7-9,TRBD2,CASSAPGLAGSDTQYF,TGTGCCAGCAGCGCACCGGGACTAGCGGGGTCAGATACGCAGTATTTT
few,TRBJ2-5,TRBV7-2,TRBD2,CASRPTAGLGETQYF,TGTGCCAGCAGGCCTACCGCGGGACTAGGGGAGACCCAGTACTTC
-,TRBJ1-5,TRBV5-6,TRBD1,CASSLRRQGGGQPQHF,TGTGCCAGCAGCCTTCGTCGACAGGGGGGAGGACAGCCCCAGCATTTT
-,TRBJ2-2,TRBV30,-,CAWMSTGELFF,TGTGCCTGGATGTCGACCGGGGAGCTGTTTTTT
-,TRBJ2-5,TRBV6-6,-,CASSRGGRGRETQYF,TGTGCCAGCAGTCGGGGGGGCAGGGGGCGAGAGACCCAGTACTTC
-,TRBJ2-2,TRBV5-4,-,CASSLISGRSTGELFF,TGTGCCAGCAGCTTGATTTCGGGGAGGTCCACCGGGGAGCTGTTTTTT
-,TRBJ2-1,TRBV11-3,TRBD2,CASSEGLAGDTEQFF,TGTGCCAGCAGCGAGGGACTAGCGGGAGACACTGAGCAGTTCTTC
-,TRBJ1-4,TRBV11-3,TRBD1,CAITPGTGAEKLFF,TGTGCCATAACTCCGGGGACAGGGGCTGAAAAACTGTTTTTT
-,TRBJ1-6,TRBV5-1,TRBD1,CASSIGTGPNSPLHF,TGCGCCAGCAGCATAGGGACAGGTCCCAATTCACCCCTCCACTTT
-,TRBJ2-6,TRBV5-6,TRBD2,CASSLVGGSRGANVLTF,TGTGCCAGCAGCTTGGTTGGCGGGAGTCGGGGGGCCAACGTCCTGACTTTC
-,TRBJ2-5,TRBV9,TRBD2,CASSVGGGVTQETQYF,TGTGCCAGCAGCGTAGGGGGAGGGGTAACCCAAGAGACCCAGTACTTC
-,TRBJ2-7,TRBV5-1,-,CASRGGSYEQYF,TGCGCCAGCAGAGGCGGCTCCTACGAGCAGTACTTC
-,TRBJ2-5,TRBV12-5,-,CASGSVEGETQYF,TGTGCTAGTGGTTCGGTGGAGGGAGAGACCCAGTACTTC
-,TRBJ2-7,TRBV5-6,TRBD1,CASSFDRDEQYF,TGTGCCAGCAGCTTTGACAGGGACGAGCAGTACTTC
few,TRBJ2-5,TRBV9,TRBD2,CASSVAEAGGFQETQYF,TGTGCCAGCAGCGTAGCTGAAGCGGGAGGGTTCCAAGAGACCCAGTACTTC
-,TRBJ2-1,TRBV3-1/TRBV3-2,-,CASSQRGFHEQFF,TGTGCCAGCAGCCAACGGGGATTTCATGAGCAGTTCTTC
-,TRBJ2-7,TRBV29-1,TRBD2,CSVAREVQYF,TGCAGCGTTGCTCGGGAGGTGCAGTACTTC
-,TRBJ1-2,TRBV27,TRBD1,CASSWTGTEFGYTF,TGTGCCAGCAGTTGGACAGGGACGGAGTTTGGCTACACCTTC
-,TRBJ2-3,TRBV6-5,TRBD2,CASSYGRGSSNTQYF,TGTGCCAGCAGTTACGGGCGCGGGAGTTCAAATACGCAGTATTTT
-,TRBJ1-6,TRBV9,TRBD1,CASSAKDRRRHSPLHF,TGTGCCAGCAGCGCGAAGGACAGGCGCCGTCATTCACCCCTCCACTTT
-,TRBJ1-2,TRBV5-1,-,CASSLADAHYGYTF,TGCGCCAGCAGCTTGGCAGATGCCCACTATGGCTACACCTTC
-,TRBJ1-2,TRBV19,TRBD1,CASSLGTAYGYTF,TGTGCCAGTAGTCTCGGGACAGCCTATGGCTACACCTTC
-,TRBJ2-3,TRBV3-1/TRBV3-2,TRBD2,CASSRTSGSSTDTQYF,TGTGCCAGCAGCCGGACTAGCGGCTCTAGCACAGATACGCAGTATTTT
once,TRBJ2-4,TRBV5-6,-,CASSLQGGNIQYF,TGTGCCAGCAGCTTGCAGGGGGGAAACATTCAGTACTTC
once,TRBJ2-7,TRBV5-1,-,CASSLAFGNSISSYEQYF,TGCGCCAGCAGCTTGGCCTTCGGGAACAGCATCAGCTCCTACGAGCAGTACTTC
-,TRBJ2-7,TRBV15,-,CATSELGAGRTYEQYF,TGTGCCACCAGCGAATTAGGGGCCGGACGGACCTACGAGCAGTACTTC
once,TRBJ1-1,TRBV24-1,-,CATSDPTRPEDEAFF,TGTGCCACCAGTGACCCCACTCGGCCGGAGGATGAAGCTTTCTTT
-,TRBJ1-6,TRBV7-2,-,CASSLGTENSPLHF,TGTGCCAGCAGCTTAGGGACAGAGAATTCACCCCTCCACTTT
-,TRBJ2-7,TRBV5-7,TRBD2,CASSLGLTSGRIYEQYF,TGTGCCAGCAGCTTGGGCCTAACTAGCGGGAGAATATACGAGCAGTACTTC
many,TRBJ1-6,TRBV5-1,-,CASSLRTSYNSPLHF,TGCGCCAGCAGCCTAAGAACCTCCTATAATTCACCCCTCCACTTT
-,TRBJ1-4,TRBV2,TRBD1,CASRTGYGNEKLFF,TGTGCCAGCAGGACAGGGTACGGTAATGAAAAACTGTTTTTT
-,TRBJ2-1,TRBV5-1,-,CASGSGPNNNEQFF,TGCGCCAGCGGGAGCGGGCCCAATAACAATGAGCAGTTCTTC
-,TRBJ1-3,TRBV5-5,-,CASSLSPGGARNTIYF,TGTGCCAGCAGCTTGAGTCCCGGGGGGGCAAGAAACACCATATATTTT
-,TRBJ2-7,TRBV2,-,CALLPGQGKREQYF,TGTGCCCTCCTCCCCGGGCAGGGTAAGCGCGAGCAGTACTTC
-,TRBJ1-6,TRBV6-6,-,CASSSQGGGSPLHF,TGTGCCAGCAGTTCCCAGGGAGGGGGTTCACCCCTCCACTTT
once,TRBJ1-5,TRBV24-1,TRBD1,CATSDPTGGQQPQHF,TGTGCCACCAGTGACCCGACAGGGGGCCAGCAGCCCCAGCATTTT
-,TRBJ1-2,TRBV19,-,CASSPGTPDYGYTF,TGTGCCAGTAGCCCTGGGACACCAGACTATGGCTACACCTTC
-,TRBJ1-5,TRBV6-2/TRBV6-3,-,CASSKRFHGNQPQHF,TGTGCCAGCAGTAAGAGGTTCCACGGCAATCAGCCCCAGCATTTT
once,TRBJ1-1,TRBV9,TRBD1,CASSTQPTGGYTEAFF,TGTGCCAGCAGCACCCAACCGACAGGGGGGTACACTGAAGCTTTCTTT
-,TRBJ1-4,TRBV5-6,-,CASSLAANEKLFF,TGTGCCAGCAGCTTGGCGGCTAATGAAAAACTGTTTTTT
-,TRBJ1-2,TRBV9,TRBD1,CASSPPQGSGYGYTF,TGTGCCAGCAGCCCGCCACAGGGGTCGGGCTATGGCTACACCTTC
-,TRBJ2-7,TRBV12-3/TRBV12-4,-,CASSLLYEQYF,TGTGCCAGCAGTTTACTATACGAGCAGTACTTC
-,TRBJ2-3,TRBV7-9,TRBD2,CASSASGTSGADTQYF,TGTGCCAGCAGCGCATCCGGGACTAGCGGGGCGGATACGCAGTATTTT
-,TRBJ1-1,TRBV29-1,-,CSVRAGVVAFF,TGCAGCGTAAGAGCGGGGGTGGTTGCTTTCTTT
-,TRBJ2-3,TRBV27,TRBD1,CASSLSPGQRTDTQYF,TGTGCCAGCAGTCTGAGCCCGGGACAGCGCACAGATACGCAGTATTTT
-,TRBJ2-3,TRBV6-7,TRBD1,CASSYTIQGAANTDTQYF,TGTGCCAGCAGTTACACTATACAGGGGGCGGCTAACACAGATACGCAGTATTTT
-,TRBJ1-2,TRBV24-1,-,CATSDRGRNGYTF,TGTGCCACCAGTGACCGGGGGAGGAATGGCTACACCTTC
-,TRBJ1-5,TRBV10-2,TRBD1,CASSWDRGNQPQHF,TGCGCCAGCAGTTGGGACAGGGGGAATCAGCCCCAGCATTTT
-,TRBJ2-3,TRBV7-3,TRBD2,CASSLVALGRATDTQYF,TGTGCCAGCAGCCTTGTGGCACTAGGGAGGGCTACAGATACGCAGTATTTT